The clone carrying this T cell receptor (beta chain) has more than one count but fewer than ten. Its antigen remains unidentified. The sample comes from a study of metastatic and nonmetastatic thyroid tumors. Study at large: Across blood and tumor or nodule tissue, repertoires from malignant and benign thyroid patients were compared with one another.

Under the authors' procedure: It was from CDR3 differences across clinicopathological groups that a distant-metastasis classifier for papillary thyroid cancer was built. TCRdb recomputed clones from the PCR reads via MiXCR. TCRdb, rather than the study authors, made the V and J calls. Of roughly 38,000 clones in the sample, approximately 19% were seen once. The CDR3 covers 13 residues. V lost 4 bases and J lost 1, with 10 bases in between. CDR1 and CDR2 from the germline V gene are SQVTM and ANQGSEA. All patients were untreated before thyroid surgery. Study outcomes and limitations: In both blood and tumor samples, TCR beta diversity was reported significantly higher for malignant than benign nodules.

Material: blood. The receptor comes from a female donor with papillary thyroid cancer or a benign thyroid nodule (not recorded which). Some clones in this sample may be carry-over from other donors' samples. The chain uses TRBV29-1 and TRBJ1-1, with no clear D. The CDR3 DNA sequence: TGCAGCGTTGTTCACAGCCAGAACACTGAAGCTTTCTTT. It specifies CSVVHSQNTEAFF.